A selection of T cell receptor beta chains follows, all from one sample in a study of CXCR3-negative and CXCR3-positive naive CD8 T cells. With the 5' RACE reads reprocessed, TCRdb shows one record per CDR3 protein and no DNA. Its clone listing holds roughly 8,300 distinct CDR3 sequences. The sample was naive CXCR3- CD8+ T cells from blood. The origin of the receptors is a human donor in good health. Some clones in this sample may be carry-over from other donors' samples. CDR3s include the opening cysteine and the closing phenylalanine or tryptophan. Clone size is not always given. Where it is, it says once, few, many or a class for expanded clones.

V	size	J	CDR3
TRBV29-1	medium-sized	TRBJ2-3	CSVATGRGRVDTQYF
TRBV29-1	.	TRBJ2-1	CSVADYNEQFF
TRBV28	.	TRBJ2-5	CASVTGTGGNQYF
TRBV20-1	.	TRBJ2-7	CSANGAMTYEQYF
TRBV7-9	.	TRBJ2-6	CASSHSGTTLEGANVLTF
TRBV6-5	medium-sized	TRBJ1-1	CASTLPGTGEAFF
TRBV29-1	medium-sized	TRBJ1-1	CSVEDPGSTEAFF
TRBV3-1	medium-sized	TRBJ1-1	CASSQAGQGEAFF
TRBV11-2	.	TRBJ2-7	CASSISGSSYEQYF
TRBV7-9	.	TRBJ2-5	CASSLQAEEGGYF
TRBV9	.	TRBJ2-2	CASSPAARANTGELFF